The sequence of this TCR beta chain was determined in a study of CD8 T cells in ankylosing spondylitis. CDR1 and CDR2 from the germline V gene are SGHAT and FQNNGV. The CDR3 sequence is 14 residues long. V trimming: 4 bases; J trimming: 9 bases; junction bases outside the gene matches: 7. One entry per CDR3 protein results from TCRdb running MiXCR on the 5' RACE reads. The sample includes about 150,000 distinct CDR3 sequences, 5.5% to 7.5% seen only once; the top ten take 9.5% to 15%. This clonotype was counted only a few times. Antigen specificity is unknown. Findings and limits, study-wide: Earlier literature documents some of the motif variants in reactive arthritis synovial fluid and blood. Researchers reportedly found disease-linked clones significantly enriched in matched ankylosing spondylitis synovial fluid.

Sequenced material: blood, either unsorted or a sorted T cell fraction (not recorded which). This TCR derives from a female donor with ankylosing spondylitis or in good health (not recorded which). This rearrangement joins TRBV11-2 to TRBJ2-1; the match to TRBD2 covers 9 bases. The CDR3 nucleotides read TGTGCCAGCAGCTCGACTAGCGGAGGGGGTGAGCAGTTCTTC. Its protein is CASSSTSGGGEQFF.